This T cell receptor beta chain appears in the sequencing data of a study of T cell responses to AZD1222 COVID-19 vaccine. By sample fraction, this clone is medium-sized. Clones were sequenced by immunoSEQ multiplex PCR, and TCRdb holds only the in-frame ones, with some missing. This table has some 47,000 clones, 83% appearing once. V lost 7 bases and J lost 5; bases outside the gene matches: 13. The germline V gene encodes CDR1 SGHNT and CDR2 YYREEE (reference sequence). This CDR3 region has 17 residues. The TCR sequence derives from an adult in good health. The specimen comprised peripheral blood, sampled on day 0 of AZD1222 vaccination. The chain joins TRBV5-4 to TRBJ2-2; 11 bases are a match to TRBD1. CDR3 nucleotides: TGTGCCAGCGGAGACCTGGGGGACAGGGGGGTGACCGGGGAGCTGTTTTTT. This sequence encodes CASGDLGDRGVTGELFF.